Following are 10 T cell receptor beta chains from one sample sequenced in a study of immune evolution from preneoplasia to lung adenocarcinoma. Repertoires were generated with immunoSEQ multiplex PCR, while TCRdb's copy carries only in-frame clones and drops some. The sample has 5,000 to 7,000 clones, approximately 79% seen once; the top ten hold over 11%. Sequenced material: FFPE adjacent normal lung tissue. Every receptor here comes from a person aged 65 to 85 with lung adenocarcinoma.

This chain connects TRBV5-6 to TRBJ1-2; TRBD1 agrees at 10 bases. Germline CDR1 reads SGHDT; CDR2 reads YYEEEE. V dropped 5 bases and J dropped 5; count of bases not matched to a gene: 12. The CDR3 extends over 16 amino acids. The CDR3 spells CASRPVDRGQDYGYTF. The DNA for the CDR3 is TGTGCCAGCAGACCCGTTGACAGGGGGCAGGATTATGGCTACACCTTC.

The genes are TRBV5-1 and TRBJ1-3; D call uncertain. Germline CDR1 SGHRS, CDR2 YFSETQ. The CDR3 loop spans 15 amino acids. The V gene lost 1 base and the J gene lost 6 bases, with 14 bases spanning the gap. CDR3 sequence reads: CASSLPEGVVNTIYF. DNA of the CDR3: TGCGCCAGCAGCTTGCCCGAAGGCGTCGTAAACACCATATATTTT.

The CDR3 spells CASSHPPFSGGSYNEQFF. In DNA, the CDR3 is TGTGCCAGCAGCCACCCCCCCTTTTCGGGGGGATCCTACAATGAGCAGTTCTTC. This sequence joins TRBV4-2 and TRBJ2-1; 7 bases align to TRBD2. This CDR3 comprises 18 residues. V was clipped by 3 bases and J by 1 base; unmatched bases: 12. The V gene's germline CDR1 is LGHNA and CDR2 YNFKEQ.

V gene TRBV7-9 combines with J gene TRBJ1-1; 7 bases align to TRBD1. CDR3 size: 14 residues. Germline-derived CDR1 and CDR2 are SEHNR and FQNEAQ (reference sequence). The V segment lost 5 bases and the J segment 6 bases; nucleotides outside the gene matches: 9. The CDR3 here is CASSMLDRLAEAFF. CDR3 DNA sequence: TGTGCCAGCAGCATGTTGGACAGGCTGGCTGAAGCTTTCTTT.

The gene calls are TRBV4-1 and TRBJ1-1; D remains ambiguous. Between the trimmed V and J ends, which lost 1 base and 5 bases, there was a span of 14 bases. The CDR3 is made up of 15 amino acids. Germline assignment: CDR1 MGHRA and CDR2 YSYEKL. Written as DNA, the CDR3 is TGCGCCAGCAGCCAAGGGGTCCGTGAGGTAACTGAAGCTTTCTTT. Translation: CASSQGVREVTEAFF.

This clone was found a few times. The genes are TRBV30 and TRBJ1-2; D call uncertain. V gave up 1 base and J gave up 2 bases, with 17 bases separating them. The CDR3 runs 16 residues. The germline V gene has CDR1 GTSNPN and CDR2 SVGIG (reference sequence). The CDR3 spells CAWSALELGNNYGYTF. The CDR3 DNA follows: TGTGCCTGGAGTGCTCTGGAGCTCGGAAACAACTATGGCTACACCTTC.

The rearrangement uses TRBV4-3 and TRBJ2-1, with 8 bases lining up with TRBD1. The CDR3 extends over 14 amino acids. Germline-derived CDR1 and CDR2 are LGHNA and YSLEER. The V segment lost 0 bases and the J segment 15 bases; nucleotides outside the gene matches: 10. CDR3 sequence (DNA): TGCGCCAGCAGCCAAGATCGGAGTGGGACAGGACTGTTCTTC. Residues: CASSQDRSGTGLFF.

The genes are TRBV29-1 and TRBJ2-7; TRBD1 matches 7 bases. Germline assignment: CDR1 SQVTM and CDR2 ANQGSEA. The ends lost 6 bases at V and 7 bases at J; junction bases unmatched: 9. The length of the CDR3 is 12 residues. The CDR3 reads CSVYDRAREQYF. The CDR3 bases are TGCAGCGTATATGACAGGGCTAGAGAGCAGTACTTC.

CDR3: CASSLGQGRETQYF. CDR3 coding DNA: TGCGCCAGCAGCTTGGGACAGGGAAGAGAGACCCAGTACTTC. The chain carries TRBV5-1 and TRBJ2-5, with TRBD1 matching over 7 bases. The germline V gene has CDR1 SGHRS and CDR2 YFSETQ. V was clipped by 0 bases and J by 4 bases; unmatched bases: 3. CDR3 length: 14 residues.

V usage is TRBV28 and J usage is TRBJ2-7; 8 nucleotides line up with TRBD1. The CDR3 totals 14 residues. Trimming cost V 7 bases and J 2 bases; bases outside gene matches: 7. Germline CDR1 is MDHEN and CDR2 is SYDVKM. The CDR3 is CASKPTGATYEQYF. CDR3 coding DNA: TGTGCCAGCAAACCGACAGGGGCGACCTACGAGCAGTACTTC.